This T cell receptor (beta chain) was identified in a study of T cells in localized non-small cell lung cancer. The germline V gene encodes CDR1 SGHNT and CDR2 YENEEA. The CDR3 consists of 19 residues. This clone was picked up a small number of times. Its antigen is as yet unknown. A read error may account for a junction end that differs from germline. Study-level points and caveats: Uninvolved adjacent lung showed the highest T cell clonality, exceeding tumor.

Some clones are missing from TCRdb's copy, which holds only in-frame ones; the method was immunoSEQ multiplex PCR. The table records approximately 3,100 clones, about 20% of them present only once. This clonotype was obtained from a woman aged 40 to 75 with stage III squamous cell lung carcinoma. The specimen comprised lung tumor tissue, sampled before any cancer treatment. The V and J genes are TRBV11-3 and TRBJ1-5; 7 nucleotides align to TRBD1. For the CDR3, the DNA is TGTGCTAGCAGCTTTCTGGACAGGCCGCGGGTTTATAGCAATCAGCCCCAGCATTTT. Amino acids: CASSFLDRPRVYSNQPQHF.